This TCR beta chain is from a study of metastatic and nonmetastatic thyroid tumors. Patients underwent thyroid surgery, and none had received any treatment before it. The CDR3 extends over 14 amino acids. The V segment lost 4 bases and the J segment 9 bases; nucleotides outside the gene matches: 8. From germline, CDR1 is GTSNPN and CDR2 SVGIG (reference sequence). The table lists this clone with a few counts. TCRdb re-clonotyped the PCR reads through MiXCR. The sample contains 6,000 to 7,000 clones, 25% to 30% of which appear only once. The chain employs TRBV30 and TRBJ2-2, with 10 positions matching TRBD2. This sequence was found in a female donor with papillary thyroid cancer or a benign thyroid nodule (not recorded which). Some clones in this sample may be carry-over from other donors' samples. Specimen: tumor tissue. CDR3 sequence reads: CAWMVAGGGRELFF. CDR3 nucleotides: TGTGCCTGGATGGTAGCGGGAGGTGGTAGGGAGCTGTTTTTT.